The clone carrying this T cell receptor (beta chain) came up a few times. CDR1 and CDR2 (germline): MNHEY, SVGAGI. With 2 bases removed from V and 5 bases from J, the gap between germline ends came to 18 bases. The CDR3 has 16 residues. This sample stems from a study of cytomegalovirus exposure and HLA in healthy donors. 60 Vbeta and 13 Jbeta primers were used in PCR. Sequenced by immunoSEQ multiplex PCR; TCRdb stores in-frame clones only, minus some. This table holds approximately 130,000 clones, approximately 8% found once. The chain uses TRBV6-5 and TRBJ1-2; D ambiguous. Material for sequencing was PBMCs. The receptor comes from a woman aged 40 to 50 in good health and CMV-seropositive. CDR3: CASSYQFARAPYGYTF. CDR3 bases: TGTGCCAGCAGTTACCAATTTGCGAGGGCACCGTATGGCTACACCTTC.